This is a list of T cell receptor beta chains from one sample in a study of shared clonotypes between healthy human individuals. Clones were read by immunoSEQ multiplex PCR, and TCRdb kept only the in-frame ones, dropping some. The table records about 2.4 million clones, 93% of them present only once. Sequenced sample: naive CD4+ T cells from PBMCs. The receptors here all came from a young man in good health. Some clones in this sample may be carry-over from other donors' samples. The CDR3 runs from the conserved cysteine through the conserved F or W. D genes are given only for firm matches. Not every row has a clone size; where given, it reads once, few, many or a size class.

D	J	size	V	CDR3	DNA
TRBD1	TRBJ1-2	.	TRBV6-4	CASSVTGQGSDGYTF	TGTGCCAGCAGTGTTACGGGACAGGGGAGCGATGGCTACACCTTC
.	TRBJ2-3	once	TRBV2	CASRRTGNTDTQYF	TGTGCCAGTCGACGGACGGGCAACACAGATACGCAGTATTTT
.	TRBJ2-1	.	TRBV23-1	CASSQSGKTNPFRSSYNEQFF	TGCGCCAGCAGTCAATCGGGCAAAACCAACCCCTTCAGGAGCTCCTACAATGAGCAGTTCTTC
.	TRBJ1-5	.	TRBV11-2	CASSLNEAQPQHF	TGTGCCAGCAGCTTGAATGAGGCTCAGCCCCAGCATTTT
.	TRBJ2-2	.	TRBV5-4	CASSSNRDQELFF	TGTGCCAGCAGCTCAAACCGGGACCAAGAGCTGTTTTTT
.	TRBJ1-1	.	TRBV7-2	CASSLVPGRGSEAFF	TGTGCCAGCAGCTTAGTTCCTGGGCGGGGAAGTGAAGCTTTCTTT
.	TRBJ1-2	once	TRBV19	CASSIDPRGPPIGGYTF	TGTGCCAGTAGTATAGATCCTCGGGGACCACCTATCGGGGGCTACACCTTC
.	TRBJ1-5	.	TRBV6-5	CASSYSGESNQPQHF	TGTGCCAGCAGTTACTCGGGGGAGTCAAATCAGCCCCAGCATTTT
TRBD1	TRBJ2-7	.	TRBV28	CASSLWTGGGYEQYF	TGTGCCAGCAGTCTATGGACAGGGGGAGGGTACGAGCAGTACTTC
.	TRBJ1-4	.	TRBV5-8	CASTYKSGEKLFF	TGTGCCAGCACCTACAAGTCGGGAGAAAAACTGTTTTTT
.	TRBJ1-2	.	TRBV25-1	CASSEYGGDYGYTF	TGTGCCAGCAGTGAATATGGGGGCGACTATGGCTACACCTTC
.	TRBJ2-7	.	TRBV6-5	CASSFAADSSYEQYF	TGTGCCAGCAGTTTCGCTGCGGACAGCTCCTACGAGCAGTACTTC
TRBD1	TRBJ2-2	.	TRBV28	CASSSYRGQSGELFF	TGTGCCAGCAGTTCCTACAGGGGGCAGTCCGGGGAGCTGTTTTTT
.	TRBJ2-7	.	TRBV27	CASSWQGGYPYEQYF	TGTGCCAGCAGTTGGCAGGGGGGATACCCCTACGAGCAGTACTTC
TRBD1	TRBJ2-7	.	TRBV28	CASSPGQAVQQYF	TGTGCCAGCAGTCCGGGACAGGCCGTACAGCAGTACTTC
TRBD1	TRBJ2-3	.	TRBV7-7	CASSPRTGISTDTQYF	TGTGCCAGCAGCCCCCGGACAGGCATAAGCACAGATACGCAGTATTTT